This T cell receptor beta chain was captured by sequencing in a study of blood T cell repertoires in COVID-19. The overall study: COVID-19 samples from acute and convalescent phases originated in the United States, Italy and Spain. PBMCs, B-cell-depleted T cells, or T cells were the source of the cDNA or gDNA that made up the material.

The table came from immunoSEQ multiplex PCR; TCRdb's copy has only in-frame clones and leaves some out. Of about 170,000 clones in the sample, 85% to 95% are singletons; the top ten hold 0.45% to 0.65%. This clone was counted only a few times. The sequencing input was peripheral blood. This clonotype was sampled from a man aged 50-59 years with acute or convalescent COVID-19.

In DNA form, the CDR3 reads TGTGCCAGTAGTAGGGCAGGGGGGAACACTGAAGCTTTCTTT. Translating it yields CASSRAGGNTEAFF. This chain links TRBV19 with TRBJ1-1, with 7 bases identical to TRBD1. With 4 bases clipped from V and 1 base from J, the junction kept 3 bases outside the gene matches. Per the germline V gene, CDR1 is LNHDA and CDR2 is SQIVND (reference sequence). There are 14 residues in the CDR3.